This record looks at one T cell receptor (beta chain) sequence and its context. Antigen unknown. One end of the junction varies from germline; a read error may be responsible. The data originate from a study of cytomegalovirus exposure and HLA in healthy donors. Primers included in the PCR were 60 Vbeta and 13 Jbeta primers. The table came from immunoSEQ multiplex PCR; TCRdb's copy has only in-frame clones and leaves some out. The sample has 160,000 or so clones; 76% are singletons. The CDR3 covers 14 residues. The germline CDR1 and CDR2 sequences are LNHDA and SQIVND (reference sequence). Study-wide findings and caveats: For most TCR beta V segments, an earlier analysis put the productive rate at about 90% or about 30% of the time. In a later analysis, TCR beta V- and J-gene trimming was associated with a missense DCLRE1C variant.

This clonotype was sampled from a man in his 60s in good health and CMV-seronegative. This sequence joins TRBV19 and TRBJ2-7; D may be TRBD2 (6 bases). The sequencing input was PBMCs. The CDR3 loop reads CAGSPQAGTYEQYF. CDR3 DNA: TGTGCCGGTAGCCCGCAGGCGGGGACCTACGAGCAGTACTTC.